The rows below give T cell receptor beta chains drawn from one sample of a study of cytomegalovirus exposure and HLA in healthy donors. Method: immunoSEQ multiplex PCR; TCRdb's copy keeps in-frame clones and lacks some. The profile shows about 130,000 clones, around 83% of them singletons. The sample consisted of PBMCs. The source of these receptors is a man aged 50 to 59 in good health and CMV-seronegative. Both conserved end residues are trimmed from each CDR3. The D gene is left open where the match is weak.

j_gene: TRBJ2-7; d_gene: TRBD1; v_gene: TRBV4-1; CDR3aa: ASSLGQGSYEQY
j_gene: .; d_gene: TRBD1; v_gene: TRBV2; CDR3aa: ASNPGQVYEQY
j_gene: TRBJ2-7; d_gene: TRBD2; v_gene: TRBV6-1; CDR3aa: ASSEVAGDSLEQY
j_gene: TRBJ2-2; d_gene: TRBD2; v_gene: TRBV5-1; CDR3aa: ASSPRGVNTGELF
j_gene: TRBJ1-1; d_gene: TRBD1; v_gene: TRBV7-2; CDR3aa: ASSPGTGGYGTEAF
j_gene: TRBJ2-5; d_gene: .; v_gene: TRBV10-1; CDR3aa: ASSDRRPGAAQETQY
j_gene: TRBJ1-3; d_gene: .; v_gene: TRBV18; CDR3aa: ASSPTLSLIRSSGNTIY
j_gene: TRBJ2-5; d_gene: .; v_gene: TRBV27; CDR3aa: ASSLFSRQETQY
j_gene: TRBJ1-3; d_gene: .; v_gene: TRBV18; CDR3aa: ASSKQRDTSGNTIY
j_gene: TRBJ1-2; d_gene: .; v_gene: TRBV6-1; CDR3aa: ASSLQGEEGYGYT
j_gene: TRBJ2-2; d_gene: .; v_gene: TRBV29-1; CDR3aa: SIQGVDTGELF
j_gene: TRBJ2-2; d_gene: .; v_gene: TRBV13; CDR3aa: ASSLSGGSGELF
j_gene: TRBJ1-3; d_gene: .; v_gene: TRBV6-5; CDR3aa: ASSSPGGNTIY
j_gene: TRBJ1-6; d_gene: .; v_gene: TRBV5-6; CDR3aa: ASSHREPPLH
j_gene: TRBJ2-7; d_gene: TRBD1; v_gene: TRBV29-1; CDR3aa: SVRDRNFLEQY
j_gene: TRBJ2-7; d_gene: TRBD1; v_gene: TRBV9; CDR3aa: ASSAGTASSYEQY
j_gene: TRBJ2-5; d_gene: .; v_gene: TRBV5-1; CDR3aa: ASSFRQGSAETQY
j_gene: TRBJ2-7; d_gene: TRBD1; v_gene: TRBV4-2; CDR3aa: ASSQEGTGISYEQY
j_gene: TRBJ2-1; d_gene: .; v_gene: TRBV21-1; CDR3aa: ASSKVGPGQDLSDYNEQF
j_gene: TRBJ2-1; d_gene: .; v_gene: TRBV30; CDR3aa: AWSAIRAYNEQF
j_gene: TRBJ1-2; d_gene: .; v_gene: TRBV2; CDR3aa: ASSESFGGAHGYT
j_gene: TRBJ2-3; d_gene: TRBD2; v_gene: TRBV29-1; CDR3aa: SVEAGAGGPDTQY
j_gene: TRBJ2-7; d_gene: TRBD2; v_gene: TRBV7-8; CDR3aa: ASSITSGGGEQY
j_gene: TRBJ2-2; d_gene: .; v_gene: TRBV19; CDR3aa: ASNGGPGELF
j_gene: TRBJ1-4; d_gene: TRBD1; v_gene: TRBV5-1; CDR3aa: ASSPGQPNEKLF
j_gene: TRBJ1-2; d_gene: .; v_gene: TRBV11-2; CDR3aa: ASSRTINYGYT
j_gene: TRBJ2-1; d_gene: TRBD2; v_gene: TRBV27; CDR3aa: ASSLGLAGTSYNEQF
j_gene: TRBJ2-1; d_gene: TRBD1; v_gene: TRBV27; CDR3aa: ASIDRGAVYNEQF
j_gene: TRBJ1-2; d_gene: .; v_gene: TRBV18; CDR3aa: ASSPPPQGYYGYT
j_gene: TRBJ2-7; d_gene: .; v_gene: TRBV6-5; CDR3aa: ASTDGIYEQY
j_gene: TRBJ1-4; d_gene: .; v_gene: TRBV30; CDR3aa: AWSRGQNEKLF
j_gene: TRBJ1-2; d_gene: TRBD1; v_gene: TRBV19; CDR3aa: ASSIRGQSGYT
j_gene: TRBJ2-1; d_gene: TRBD2; v_gene: TRBV11-2; CDR3aa: ASRVAGSSSYNEQF